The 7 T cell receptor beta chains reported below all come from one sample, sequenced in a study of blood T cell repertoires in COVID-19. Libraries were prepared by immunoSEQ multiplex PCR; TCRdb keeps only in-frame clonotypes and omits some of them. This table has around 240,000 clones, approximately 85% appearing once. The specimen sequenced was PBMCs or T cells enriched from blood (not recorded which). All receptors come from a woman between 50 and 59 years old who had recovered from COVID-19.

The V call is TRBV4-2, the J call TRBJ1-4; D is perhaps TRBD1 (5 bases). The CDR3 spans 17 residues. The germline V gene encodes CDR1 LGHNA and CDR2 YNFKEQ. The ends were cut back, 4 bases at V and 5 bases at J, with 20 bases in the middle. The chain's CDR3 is CASSLGGRDGRNEKLFF. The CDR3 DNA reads TGTGCCAGCAGCCTAGGAGGCCGGGACGGGAGAAATGAAAAACTGTTTTTT.

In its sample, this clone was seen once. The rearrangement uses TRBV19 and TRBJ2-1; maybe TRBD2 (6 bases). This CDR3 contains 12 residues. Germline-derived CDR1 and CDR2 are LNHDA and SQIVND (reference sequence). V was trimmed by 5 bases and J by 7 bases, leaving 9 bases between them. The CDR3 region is CASSVAVNEQFF. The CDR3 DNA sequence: TGTGCCAGTAGTGTAGCGGTTAATGAGCAGTTCTTC.

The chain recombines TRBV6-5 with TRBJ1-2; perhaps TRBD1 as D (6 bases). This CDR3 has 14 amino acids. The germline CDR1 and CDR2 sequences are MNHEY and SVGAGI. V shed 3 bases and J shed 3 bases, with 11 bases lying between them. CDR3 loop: CASSYGRGDYGYTF. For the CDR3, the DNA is TGTGCCAGCAGTTATGGCAGGGGAGACTATGGCTACACCTTC.

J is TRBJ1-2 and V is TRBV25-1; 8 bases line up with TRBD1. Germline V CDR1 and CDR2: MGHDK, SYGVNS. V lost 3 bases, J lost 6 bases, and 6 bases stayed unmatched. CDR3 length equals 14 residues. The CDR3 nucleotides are TGTGCCAGCAGTGAGTGGACAGGGACGAATGGCTACACCTTC. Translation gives CASSEWTGTNGYTF.

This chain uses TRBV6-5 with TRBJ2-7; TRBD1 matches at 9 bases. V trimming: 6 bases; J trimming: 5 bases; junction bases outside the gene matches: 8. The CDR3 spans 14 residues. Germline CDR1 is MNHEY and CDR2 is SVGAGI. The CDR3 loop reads CASSAWTGVHEQYF. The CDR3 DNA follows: TGTGCCAGCAGCGCTTGGACAGGGGTCCACGAGCAGTACTTC.

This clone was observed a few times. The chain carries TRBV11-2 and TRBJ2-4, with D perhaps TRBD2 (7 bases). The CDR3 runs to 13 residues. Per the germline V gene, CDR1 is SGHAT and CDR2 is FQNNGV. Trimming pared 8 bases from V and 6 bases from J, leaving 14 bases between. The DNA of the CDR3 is TGTGCCAGCGAGGGGGAGCGGGGAAACATTCAGTACTTC. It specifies CASEGERGNIQYF.

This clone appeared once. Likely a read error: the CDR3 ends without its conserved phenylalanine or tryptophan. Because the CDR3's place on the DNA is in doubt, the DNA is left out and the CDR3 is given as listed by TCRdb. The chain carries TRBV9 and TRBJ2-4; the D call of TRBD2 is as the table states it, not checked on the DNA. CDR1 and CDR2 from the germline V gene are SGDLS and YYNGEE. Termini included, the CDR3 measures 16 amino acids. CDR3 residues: CASSCQTSGKSYNSSL.